This TCR beta chain was identified during a study of T-cell reconstitution after alpha-beta-depleted transplantation in children. Study-wide points: Counts and diversity of T cells one year after transplant came mostly from newly produced T cells. From surviving recipient T cells and thymic progenitors came the high day-60 TCRbeta diversity observed in some patients. Several hundred expanded graft clones reportedly supplied alpha-beta T cells about two months after transplant.

Unique molecular identifiers were used in preparing the TCRbeta library. MiXCR, applied by TCRdb to the PCR reads, yields one record per CDR3 protein. The sample records approximately 500,000 distinct CDR3 sequences, more than 20% being singletons. Trimming left V 4 bases short and J 3 bases short, with 13 bases between. This CDR3 is built from 15 residues. Of note for this clonotype: What it recognizes is unknown.

The V and J genes are TRBV12-3 or TRBV12-4 and TRBJ1-5, with D possibly being TRBD1 (5 bases). This TCR came from a boy under two years old with Wiskott-Aldrich syndrome, due to receive a stem cell transplant. The specimen was PBMCs, collected before TCRalphabeta/CD19-depleted stem cell transplant. CDR3 in DNA: TGTGCCAGCAGTTCAGTTCAAGGGGTCAATCAGCCCCAGCATTTT. Translation: CASSSVQGVNQPQHF.